The clone carrying this TCR beta chain showed up just once. The antigen is undetermined. The entry originates in a study of regulatory T cells in long-lasting Graves disease. Study background: Persistent cases were those of Graves' disease that involved over 5 years of antithyroid drugs with positive TSH receptor antibodies. Study-level findings and limits: Persistent patients shared 2,500 to 3,000 public clonotypes among themselves. Newly diagnosed patients shared fewer, at some 900. It is possible that accuracy was reduced by the small size of the sample. Preferential use of TRBV28, TRBJ1-2 and TRBJ2-5 was seen in persistent disease.

Germline lookup yields CDR1 GTSNPN and CDR2 SVGIG (reference sequence). J was trimmed by 3 bases and V by 2 bases; bases with no gene match: 9. The CDR3 spans 15 residues. Time point indicated: persistent/refractory GD, antithyroid drugs over 5 years with positive TRAb. PBMC-extracted RNA yielded the TCR library. Both iRepertoire HTBI primers and Arm-PCR of CDR3 regions were used to build the TCR beta libraries. TCRdb re-called the multiplex PCR reads with MiXCR, one entry per CDR3 protein. The sample consists of some 420,000 distinct CDR3 sequences, approximately 22% of them appearing once. The genes are TRBV30 and TRBJ2-7; 8 bases are shared with TRBD2. The sample in question was peripheral blood mononuclear cells (PBMCs), obtained when the disease was refractory, from a patient treated with antithyroid drugs. This TCR derives from a female donor with Graves disease. The chain's CDR3 is CAWSLRGVRGYEQYF. The DNA for the CDR3 is TGTGCCTGGAGTTTGCGGGGGGTGCGTGGCTACGAGCAGTACTTC. Variable domain in full (rest from reference TRBV30 and TRBJ2-7): SQTIHQWPATLVQPVGSPLSLECTVEGTSNPNLYWYRQAAGRGLQLLFYSVGIGQISSEVPQNLSASRPQDRQFILSSKKLLLSDSGFYLCAWSLRGVRGYEQYFGPGTRLTVT.